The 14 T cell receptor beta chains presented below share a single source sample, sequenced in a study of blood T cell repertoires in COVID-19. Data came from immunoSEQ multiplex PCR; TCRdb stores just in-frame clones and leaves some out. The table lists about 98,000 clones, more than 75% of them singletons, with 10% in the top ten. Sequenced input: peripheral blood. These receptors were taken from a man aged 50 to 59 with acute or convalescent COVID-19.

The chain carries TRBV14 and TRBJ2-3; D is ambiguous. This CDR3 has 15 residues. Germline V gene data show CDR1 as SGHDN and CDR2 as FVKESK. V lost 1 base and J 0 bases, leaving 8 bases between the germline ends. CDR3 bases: TGTGCCAGCAGCCAAGCAGTCCAAAGCACAGATACGCAGTATTTT. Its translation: CASSQAVQSTDTQYF.

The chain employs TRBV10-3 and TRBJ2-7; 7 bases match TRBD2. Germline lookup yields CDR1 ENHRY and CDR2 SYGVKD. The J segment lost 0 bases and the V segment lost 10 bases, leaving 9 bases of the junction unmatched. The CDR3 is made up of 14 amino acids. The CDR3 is CATAGLDASYEQYF. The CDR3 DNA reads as TGTGCCACCGCCGGACTAGATGCCTCCTACGAGCAGTACTTC.

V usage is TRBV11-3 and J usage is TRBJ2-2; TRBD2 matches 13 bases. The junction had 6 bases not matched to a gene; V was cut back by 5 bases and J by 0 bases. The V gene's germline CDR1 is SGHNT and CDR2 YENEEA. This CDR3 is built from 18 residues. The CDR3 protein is CASSGSGLAGSNTGELFF. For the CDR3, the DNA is TGTGCCAGCAGCGGATCGGGACTAGCGGGATCGAACACCGGGGAGCTGTTTTTT.

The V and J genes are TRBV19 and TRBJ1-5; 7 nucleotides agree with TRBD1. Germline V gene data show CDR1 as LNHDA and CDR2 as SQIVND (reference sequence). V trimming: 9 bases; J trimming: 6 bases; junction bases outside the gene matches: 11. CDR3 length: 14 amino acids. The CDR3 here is CASTGAPGVQPQHF. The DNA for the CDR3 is TGTGCCAGCACAGGGGCCCCTGGTGTTCAGCCCCAGCATTTT.

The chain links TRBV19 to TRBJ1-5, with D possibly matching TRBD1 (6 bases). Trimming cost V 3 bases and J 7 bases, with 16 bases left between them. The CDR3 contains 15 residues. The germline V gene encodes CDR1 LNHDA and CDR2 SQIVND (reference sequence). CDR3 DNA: TGTGCCAGTAGTATCTCGCAGGGGACAAGGCAGCCCCAGCATTTT. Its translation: CASSISQGTRQPQHF.

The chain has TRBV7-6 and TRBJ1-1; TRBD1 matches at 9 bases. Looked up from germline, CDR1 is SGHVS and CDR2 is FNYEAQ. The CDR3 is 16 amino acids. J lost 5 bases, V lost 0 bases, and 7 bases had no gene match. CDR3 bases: TGTGCCAGCAGCTTAGCGACAACAGGGGGCTGGACTGAAGCTTTCTTT. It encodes CASSLATTGGWTEAFF.

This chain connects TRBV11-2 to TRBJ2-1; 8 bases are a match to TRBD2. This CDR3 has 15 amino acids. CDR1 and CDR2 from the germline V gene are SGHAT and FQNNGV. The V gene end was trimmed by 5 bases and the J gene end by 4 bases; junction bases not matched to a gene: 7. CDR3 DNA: TGTGCCAGCAGCCCGCGGCGGGAGGCGTACAATGAGCAGTTCTTC. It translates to CASSPRREAYNEQFF.

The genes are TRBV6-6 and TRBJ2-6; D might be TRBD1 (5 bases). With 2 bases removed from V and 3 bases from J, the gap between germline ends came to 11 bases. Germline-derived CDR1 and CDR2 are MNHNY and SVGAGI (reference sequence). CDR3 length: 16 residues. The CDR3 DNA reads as TGTGCCAGCAGTTACACCGGACAAGTTGGGGCCAACGTCCTGACTTTC. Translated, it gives CASSYTGQVGANVLTF.

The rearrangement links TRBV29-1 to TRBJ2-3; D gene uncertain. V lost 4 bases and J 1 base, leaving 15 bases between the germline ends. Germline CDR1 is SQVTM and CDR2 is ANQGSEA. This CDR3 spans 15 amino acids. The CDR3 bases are TGCAGCGTTGTGAAAGACTCCCGGGGCACAGATACGCAGTATTTT. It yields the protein CSVVKDSRGTDTQYF.

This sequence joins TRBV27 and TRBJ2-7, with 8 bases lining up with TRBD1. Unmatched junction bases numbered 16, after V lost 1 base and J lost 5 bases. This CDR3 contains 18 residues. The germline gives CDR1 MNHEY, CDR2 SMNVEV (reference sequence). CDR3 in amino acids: CASSLYRSGQVSPDEQYF. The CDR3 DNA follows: TGTGCCAGCAGTTTATATCGCTCGGGACAGGTGTCCCCCGACGAGCAGTACTTC.

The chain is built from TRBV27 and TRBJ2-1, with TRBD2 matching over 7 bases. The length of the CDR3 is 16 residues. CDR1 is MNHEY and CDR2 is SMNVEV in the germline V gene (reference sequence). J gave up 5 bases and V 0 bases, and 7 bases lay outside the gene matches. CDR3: CASSLSQRLADNEQFF. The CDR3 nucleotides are TGTGCCAGCAGTTTATCACAGCGGCTAGCGGACAATGAGCAGTTCTTC.

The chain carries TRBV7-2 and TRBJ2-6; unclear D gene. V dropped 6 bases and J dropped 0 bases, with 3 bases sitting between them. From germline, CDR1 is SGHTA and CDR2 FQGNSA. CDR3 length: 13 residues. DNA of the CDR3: TGTGCCAGCAGGTACTCTGGGGCCAACGTCCTGACTTTC. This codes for CASRYSGANVLTF.

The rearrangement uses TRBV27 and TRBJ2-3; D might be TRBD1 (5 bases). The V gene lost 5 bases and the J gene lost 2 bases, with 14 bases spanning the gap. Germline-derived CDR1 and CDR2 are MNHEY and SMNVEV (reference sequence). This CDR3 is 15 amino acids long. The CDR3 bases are TGTGCCAGCAGTCCATCGGACACCTTCACAGATACGCAGTATTTT. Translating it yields CASSPSDTFTDTQYF.

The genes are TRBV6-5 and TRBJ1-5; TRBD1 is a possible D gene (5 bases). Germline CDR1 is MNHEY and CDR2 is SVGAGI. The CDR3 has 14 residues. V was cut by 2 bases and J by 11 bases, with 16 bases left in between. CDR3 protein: CASSYPTASVAQHF. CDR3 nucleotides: TGTGCCAGCAGTTACCCGACAGCCTCGGTCGCCCAGCATTTT.